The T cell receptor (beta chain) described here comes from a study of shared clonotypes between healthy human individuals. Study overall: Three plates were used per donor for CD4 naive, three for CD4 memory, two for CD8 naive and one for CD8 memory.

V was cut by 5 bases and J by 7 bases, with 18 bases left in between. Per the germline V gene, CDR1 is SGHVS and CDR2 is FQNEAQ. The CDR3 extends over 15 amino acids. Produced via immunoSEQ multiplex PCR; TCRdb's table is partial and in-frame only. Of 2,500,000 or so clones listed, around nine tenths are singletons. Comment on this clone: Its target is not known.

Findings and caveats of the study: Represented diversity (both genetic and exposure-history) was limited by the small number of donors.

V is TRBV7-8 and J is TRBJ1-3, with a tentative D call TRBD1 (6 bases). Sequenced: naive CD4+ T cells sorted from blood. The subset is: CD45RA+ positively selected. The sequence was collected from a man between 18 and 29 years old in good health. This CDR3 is CASSPEGVGGNTIYF. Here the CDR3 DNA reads TGTGCCAGCAGCCCGGAAGGAGTAGGGGGGAACACCATATATTTT.